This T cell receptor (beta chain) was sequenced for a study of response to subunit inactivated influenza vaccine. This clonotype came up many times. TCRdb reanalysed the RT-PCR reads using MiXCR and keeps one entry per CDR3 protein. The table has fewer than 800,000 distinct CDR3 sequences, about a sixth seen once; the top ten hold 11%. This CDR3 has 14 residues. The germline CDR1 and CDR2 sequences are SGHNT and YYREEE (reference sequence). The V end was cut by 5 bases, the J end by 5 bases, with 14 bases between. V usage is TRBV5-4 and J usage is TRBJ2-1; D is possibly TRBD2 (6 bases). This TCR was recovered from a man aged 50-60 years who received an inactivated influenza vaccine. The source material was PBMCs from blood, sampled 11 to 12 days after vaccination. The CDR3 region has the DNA TGTGCCAGCAGGCAAAGCGGGTCTCACAATGAGCAGTTCTTC. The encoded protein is CASRQSGSHNEQFF.